What follows are 24 T cell receptor beta chains derived from one specimen sequenced in a study of cytomegalovirus exposure and HLA in healthy donors (dated by TCRdb to the late 2010s). The library was produced with the immunoSEQ multiplex PCR assay. For the multiplex PCR, a mixture combining 60 forward primers for TCR Vbeta segments and 13 reverse primers for TCR Jbeta segments was used. TCRdb stores this immuneACCESS table with in-frame sequences only. Part of the clones is absent; in the studies checked, under half of the shortfall reflects unresolved V genes, and no reason is known for the rest. This sample lists 95,000 to 150,000 clones; roughly 80% were detected once. The ten largest clones take up 7.5% to 10% of the sample. The sequencing sample was made of PBMCs. These receptors originate from a female donor in good health and CMV-seropositive.

CDR3 coding DNA: TGTGCCAGCGGACAGGCCGCTAACTATGGCTACACCTTC. Translating it yields CASGQAANYGYTF. V and J are TRBV6-6 and TRBJ1-2, with 7 bases fitting TRBD1. The length of the CDR3 is 13 residues. The junction had 3 bases not matched to a gene; V was cut back by 8 bases and J by 0 bases. Germline V gene lookup returns CDR1 MNHNY and CDR2 SVGAGI (reference sequence).

This clone was found once. The rearrangement joins TRBV5-4 to TRBJ1-1; 7 nucleotides agree with TRBD1. Germline CDR1 reads SGHNT; CDR2 reads YYREEE (reference sequence). The CDR3 runs to 14 residues. The V segment lost 6 bases and the J segment 1 base; nucleotides outside the gene matches: 6. The chain's CDR3 is CASMNRGGNTEAFF. CDR3 in DNA: TGTGCCAGCATGAACAGGGGCGGGAACACTGAAGCTTTCTTT. Variable domain in full (rest from reference TRBV5-4 and TRBJ1-1): ETGVTQSPTHLIKTRGQQVTLRCSSQSGHNTVSWYQQALGQGPQFIFQYYREEENGRGNFPPRFSGLQFPNYSSELNVNALELDDSALYLCASMNRGGNTEAFFGQGTRLTVV.

V usage is TRBV5-1 and J usage is TRBJ2-5; TRBD2 aligns across 8 bases. Germline CDR1 and CDR2: SGHRS and YFSETQ. The CDR3 has 17 residues. The V and J ends lost 1 base and 1 base, in that order; junction bases with no gene match: 9. Written as DNA, the CDR3 is TGCGCCAGCAGCTTGTCCTTAGCGGGGTCTATCCAAGAGACCCAGTACTTC. Residues: CASSLSLAGSIQETQYF.

The V call is TRBV7-3, the J call TRBJ2-2; TRBD2 aligns across 13 bases. The germline CDR1 and CDR2 sequences are SGHTA and FQGTGA. CDR3 length: 17 residues. V dropped 6 bases and J dropped 4; count of bases not matched to a gene: 8. The DNA for the CDR3 is TGTGCCAGCAGTCCACTAGCGGGGGGGCCTGGCACCGGGGAGCTGTTTTTT. Its translation is CASSPLAGGPGTGELFF.

V and J are TRBV6-5 and TRBJ2-4, with 9 bases lining up with TRBD1. Germline assignment: CDR1 MNHEY and CDR2 SVGAGI. CDR3 length equals 13 residues. V gave up 6 bases and J gave up 14 bases; unmatched junction bases: 11. CDR3: CASSKPGQGSEYF. The CDR3, as DNA: TGTGCCAGCAGCAAACCGGGACAGGGAAGCGAGTACTTC.

This clone turned up a few times. The chain employs TRBV28 and TRBJ1-2; 7 bases agree with TRBD1. CDR1 and CDR2 (germline): MDHEN, SYDVKM. The trim removed 8 bases at V and 0 bases at J, leaving 9 bases unmatched. The CDR3 consists of 15 residues. Here the CDR3 reads CASLGTAVSNYGYTF. The CDR3 DNA sequence: TGTGCCAGCCTTGGGACAGCCGTTTCTAACTATGGCTACACCTTC.

The V and J genes are TRBV28 and TRBJ1-1, with D possibly being TRBD1 (6 bases). CDR3 length equals 15 residues. CDR1 and CDR2 (germline): MDHEN, SYDVKM. V lost 7 bases and J lost 5, with 20 bases in between. The CDR3 loop reads CASTRRGGARTEAFF. The CDR3 nucleotides read TGTGCCAGCACCCGCCGGGGGGGGGCGCGTACTGAAGCTTTCTTT.

V usage is TRBV2 and J usage is TRBJ2-1; 11 bases map to TRBD1. The junction had 8 bases not matched to a gene; V was cut back by 6 bases and J by 7 bases. The germline gives CDR1 SNHLY, CDR2 FYNNEI. There are 15 residues in the CDR3. CDR3 DNA: TGTGCCAGCAGCACCGGGACAGGGGGGGGAAATGAGCAGTTCTTC. This sequence encodes CASSTGTGGGNEQFF.

Concerning this clone itself: Different DNA sequences within this sample yield the same CDR3. The gene calls are TRBV5-1 and TRBJ2-5; weak D call: TRBD2 (6 bases). The germline gives CDR1 SGHRS, CDR2 YFSETQ. The CDR3 has 15 amino acids. Trimming cost V 4 bases and J 2 bases, with 15 bases left between them. The chain's CDR3 is CASSATGTSQETQYF. The CDR3 coding sequence is TGCGCCAGCAGCGCAACCGGGACTTCTCAAGAGACCCAGTACTTC.

This rearrangement joins TRBV18 to TRBJ1-6; D is perhaps TRBD1 (6 bases). Trimming cost V 6 bases and J 10 bases, with 22 bases left between them. Germline V gene data show CDR1 as KGHSH and CDR2 as LQKENI. CDR3 length equals 16 residues. The CDR3 bases are TGTGCCAGCTCCCCGAATGCGGACAGAGACAGGTCACCCCTCCACTTT. This sequence encodes CASSPNADRDRSPLHF.

This clone has just one count. The chain combines TRBV5-4 with TRBJ2-7, with TRBD1 matching over 10 bases. Germline-derived CDR1 and CDR2 are SGHNT and YYREEE (reference sequence). The length of the CDR3 is 14 residues. The V segment lost 4 bases and the J segment 5 bases; nucleotides outside the gene matches: 6. DNA for the CDR3: TGTGCCAGCAGCCCTGGGGGACAGGGGAACGAGCAGTACTTC. Its translation: CASSPGGQGNEQYF.

The rearrangement links TRBV28 to TRBJ1-5, with D hard to call. This CDR3 is built from 17 residues. CDR1 is MDHEN, CDR2 SYDVKM, per germline. Trimming removed 5 bases from V and 0 bases from J, with 17 bases in between. The CDR3 protein is CASSPTGSGNSNQPQHF. The CDR3 nucleotides are TGTGCCAGCAGTCCTACTGGGAGTGGCAATAGCAATCAGCCCCAGCATTTT. Full variable domain (missing parts from reference TRBV28 and TRBJ1-5): DVKVTQSSRYLVKRTGEKVFLECVQDMDHENMFWYRQDPGLGLRLIYFSYDVKMKEKGDIPEGYSVSREKKERFSLILESASTNQTSMYLCASSPTGSGNSNQPQHFGDGTRLSIL.

The rearrangement joins TRBV4-1 to TRBJ2-1; D not resolved. CDR1 is MGHRA, CDR2 YSYEKL, per germline. Trimming took off 6 bases at V and 1 base at J, with 19 bases between the two ends. The CDR3 has 17 amino acids. CDR3 sequence: CASSRSPSKTSYNEQFF. The CDR3 DNA follows: TGCGCCAGCAGTAGATCCCCCTCCAAAACGTCCTACAATGAGCAGTTCTTC.

This chain uses TRBV7-8 with TRBJ1-2; D unclear. Trimming cost V 6 bases and J 0 bases, with 11 bases left between them. This CDR3 has 14 residues. The germline gives CDR1 SGHVS, CDR2 FQNEAQ. Written as DNA, the CDR3 is TGTGCCAGCAGTGTTGGCAGGCCTAACTATGGCTACACCTTC. This codes for CASSVGRPNYGYTF.

This clone was picked up one time. DNA of the CDR3: TGTGCCAGCAGCCCGCCCACCGGGACACCGAACACTGAAGCTTTCTTT. This sequence encodes CASSPPTGTPNTEAFF. The V call is TRBV7-9, the J call TRBJ1-1; tentative D call: TRBD1 (6 bases). Germline V gene data show CDR1 as SEHNR and CDR2 as FQNEAQ (reference sequence). V lost 5 bases and J 1 base, leaving 17 bases between the germline ends. The CDR3 is made up of 16 amino acids. The complete variable domain, with remaining parts taken from reference TRBV7-9 and TRBJ1-1, reads DTGVSQNPRHKITKRGQNVTFRCDPISEHNRLYWYRQTLGQGPEFLTYFQNEAQLEKSRLLSDRFSAERPKGSFSTLEIQRTEQGDSAMYLCASSPPTGTPNTEAFFGQGTRLTVV.

This clone showed up just a few times. The chain is built from TRBV4-3 and TRBJ2-3; the D gene is possibly TRBD2 (5 bases). Looked up from germline, CDR1 is LGHNA and CDR2 is YSLEER. The V end lost 4 bases, the J end lost 1 base, and 15 bases lay between the germline ends. The CDR3 covers 16 residues. CDR3 sequence: CASSPNYSGGTDTQYF. The CDR3 DNA reads TGCGCCAGCAGCCCAAATTACAGCGGAGGCACAGATACGCAGTATTTT.

The chain uses TRBV5-4 and TRBJ1-1; a weak D match, TRBD1 (5 bases). Between the trimmed V and J ends, which lost 3 bases and 5 bases, there was a span of 17 bases. CDR1 and CDR2 (germline): SGHNT, YYREEE (reference sequence). This CDR3 contains 15 residues. DNA of the CDR3: TGTGCCAGCAGCTCCGGTAGGACAACTTTTACTGAAGCTTTCTTT. As protein: CASSSGRTTFTEAFF.

This clone was seen a few times. V usage is TRBV5-1 and J usage is TRBJ1-2, with no clear D. Germline loops: CDR1 SGHRS, CDR2 YFSETQ. The V end lost 0 bases, the J end lost 8 bases, and 11 bases lay between the germline ends. This CDR3 is built from 13 residues. CDR3 sequence reads: CASSLGSEPGYTF. In DNA form, the CDR3 reads TGCGCCAGCAGCTTGGGTTCAGAACCCGGCTACACCTTC.

The J gene is TRBJ1-5, the V gene TRBV2, with TRBD1 identical over 8 bases. The CDR3 runs to 14 residues. In germline, CDR1 is SNHLY, CDR2 FYNNEI. The ends lost 5 bases at V and 7 bases at J; junction bases unmatched: 7. CDR3 nucleotides: TGTGCCAGCAGTCCGGACAGGGCAAAACAGCCCCAGCATTTT. Protein product: CASSPDRAKQPQHF.

V is TRBV5-6 and J is TRBJ1-3, with no clear D. CDR3 length: 13 amino acids. Trimming removed 0 bases at V and 4 bases at J, with 5 bases between. CDR1 and CDR2 (germline): SGHDT, YYEEEE. CDR3 sequence (DNA): TGTGCCAGCAGCTTGGGGGAGGGAAACACCATATATTTT. Translated: CASSLGEGNTIYF.

This clone was seen once. This chain uses TRBV30 with TRBJ2-5; D might be TRBD1 (5 bases). V shed 5 bases and J shed 1 base, with 11 bases lying between them. Germline V gene sequence: CDR1 GTSNPN, CDR2 SVGIG (reference sequence). The CDR3 runs to 13 residues. Here the CDR3 reads CAWYRQGQETQYF. For the CDR3, the DNA is TGTGCCTGGTATCGCCAGGGCCAAGAGACCCAGTACTTC.

The chain is built from TRBV10-3 and TRBJ2-6; 7 bases match TRBD1. Losses at the gene ends were 10 bases for V and 1 base for J; bases not matched to a gene: 10. CDR3 length equals 16 residues. Germline V gives CDR1 ENHRY, CDR2 SYGVKD. The DNA for the CDR3 is TGTGCCACCCGACAGGGCTCTCTGTCTGGGGCCAACGTCCTGACTTTC. Translation gives CATRQGSLSGANVLTF.

In regard to this clone: Different DNA sequences within this sample yield the same CDR3. The chain has TRBV28 and TRBJ1-2; 9 nucleotides match TRBD1. There are 13 residues in the CDR3. Per germline, CDR1 MDHEN and CDR2 SYDVKM. V was pared by 4 bases and J by 5 bases, with 2 bases of the junction left unmatched. CDR3 sequence (DNA): TGTGCCAGCAGTTCGGACAGGGGTTATGGCTACACCTTC. Its protein is CASSSDRGYGYTF.

J is TRBJ2-7 and V is TRBV27; tentative D call: TRBD1 (5 bases). The ends were cut back, 9 bases at V and 6 bases at J, with 6 bases in the middle. This CDR3 is built from 9 residues. Germline CDR1 MNHEY, CDR2 SMNVEV (reference sequence). CDR3 nucleotide sequence: TGTGCCAGGCAGGGCGAGCAGTACTTC. Protein sequence: CARQGEQYF.